The entry below describes one TCR beta chain. These data originate in a study of cytomegalovirus exposure and HLA in healthy donors. Primers: 60 Vbeta forward and 13 Jbeta reverse. Sequencing was performed with immunoSEQ multiplex PCR; in TCRdb, only in-frame clones are kept and a portion is missing. Of about 150,000 clones listed, roughly 80% were seen once; the top ten hold about 1.3%. Looked up from germline, CDR1 is MNHEY and CDR2 is SMNVEV (reference sequence). With 6 bases removed from V and 1 base from J, the gap between germline ends came to 12 bases. The CDR3 loop spans 14 amino acids. This sequence joins TRBV27 and TRBJ1-1; D is ambiguous. This clonotype originated in a man younger than 35 in good health and CMV-seronegative. Sample: PBMCs. CDR3: CASSLLRGNTEAFF. Here the CDR3 DNA reads TGTGCCAGCAGCCTACTCCGGGGGAACACTGAAGCTTTCTTT.